The 15 T cell receptor beta chains given below trace back to one sample, sequenced in a study of cytomegalovirus exposure and HLA in healthy donors. Primers for the PCR totalled 60 Vbeta and 13 Jbeta. This table comes from immunoSEQ multiplex PCR, and its TCRdb copy is limited to in-frame clones, with some not included. Of some 170,000 clones in the sample, around 74% were seen once. Sequenced sample: PBMCs. The receptors come from a male donor in good health and CMV-seronegative.

The V call is TRBV11-2, the J call TRBJ1-3; D call uncertain. The V end was cut by 5 bases, the J end by 7 bases, with 6 bases between. In germline, CDR1 is SGHAT, CDR2 FQNNGV. The CDR3 covers 11 residues. CDR3 DNA sequence: TGTGCCAGCAGCCCCCGTAACACCATATATTTT. It is translated as CASSPRNTIYF.

The genes are TRBV6-6 and TRBJ2-7, with D unclear. V lost 0 bases, J lost 2 bases, and 5 bases lay in between. The CDR3 is made up of 13 amino acids. The germline V gene has CDR1 MNHNY and CDR2 SVGAGI (reference sequence). The CDR3 here is CASSYSVAYEQYF. The CDR3, as DNA: TGTGCCAGCAGTTACTCGGTAGCCTACGAGCAGTACTTC.

The rearrangement uses TRBV5-4 and TRBJ2-3; 7 bases are shared with TRBD1. Germline V lookup: CDR1 SGHNT, CDR2 YYREEE (reference sequence). The CDR3 runs 15 residues. V was pared by 8 bases and J by 3 bases, with 12 bases of the junction left unmatched. CDR3 bases: TGTGCCAGTTCGACAGGGATTGTTCTGACAGATACGCAGTATTTT. Translating gives CASSTGIVLTDTQYF.

This chain joins TRBV30 and TRBJ1-5; 12 nucleotides align to TRBD1. The ends lost 0 bases at V and 7 bases at J; junction bases unmatched: 7. Germline V gene data show CDR1 as GTSNPN and CDR2 as SVGIG (reference sequence). The CDR3 is 16 residues long. CDR3 sequence (DNA): TGTGCCTGGAGTGTACGGGGACAGGGGGCACGGCAGCCCCAGCATTTT. Translation gives CAWSVRGQGARQPQHF. Looking up the rest from reference TRBV30 and TRBJ1-5 gives the full variable domain: SQTIHQWPATLVQPVGSPLSLECTVEGTSNPNLYWYRQAAGRGLQLLFYSVGIGQISSEVPQNLSASRPQDRQFILSSKKLLLSDSGFYLCAWSVRGQGARQPQHFGDGTRLSIL.

The chain is built from TRBV5-1 and TRBJ1-2; D gene ambiguous. The V end lost 4 bases, the J end lost 1 base, and 11 bases lay between the germline ends. CDR3 length: 14 amino acids. CDR1 and CDR2 from the germline V gene are SGHRS and YFSETQ. CDR3 sequence: CASSQTEINYGYTF. CDR3 sequence (DNA): TGCGCCAGCAGCCAAACAGAGATTAACTATGGCTACACCTTC.

This clone was seen more than once but under ten times. The gene calls are TRBV6-5 and TRBJ2-1; TRBD2 aligns across 9 bases. The V segment lost 4 bases and the J segment 7 bases; nucleotides outside the gene matches: 8. The CDR3 is 15 amino acids. Germline V gene sequence: CDR1 MNHEY, CDR2 SVGAGI. The CDR3 nucleotides read TGTGCCAGCAGTTTTCGCGGCGGGGGGGCAAATGAGCAGTTCTTC. Protein: CASSFRGGGANEQFF.

In this sample, this clone turned up a few times. The genes are TRBV7-8 and TRBJ2-5; maybe TRBD1 (6 bases). This CDR3 spans 16 amino acids. Germline V gene data show CDR1 as SGHVS and CDR2 as FQNEAQ. V shed 4 bases and J shed 4 bases, with 19 bases lying between them. This CDR3 reads CASSSIGTRDVETQYF. CDR3 DNA: TGTGCCAGCAGCTCAATCGGGACACGGGACGTAGAGACCCAGTACTTC.

The sample holds one count of this clone. V is TRBV20-1 and J is TRBJ1-1, with a weak D call TRBD1 (5 bases). V was trimmed by 8 bases and J by 3 bases, leaving 10 bases between them. CDR1 and CDR2 (germline): DFQATT, SNEGSKA (reference sequence). The CDR3 runs to 11 residues. As DNA, the CDR3 is TGCAGTCCGCGACAGTACACTGAAGCTTTCTTT. The encoded protein is CSPRQYTEAFF.

The V and J genes are TRBV7-9 and TRBJ1-1; TRBD1 might be the D (5 bases). Germline V gene data show CDR1 as SEHNR and CDR2 as FQNEAQ (reference sequence). Trimming shortened V by 3 bases and J by 4 bases, and 9 bases separated the two germline ends. The CDR3 sequence is 13 residues long. The CDR3 loop reads CASSLYGGTEAFF. The DNA for the CDR3 is TGTGCCAGCAGCTTGTACGGGGGCACTGAAGCTTTCTTT.

The chain recombines TRBV30 with TRBJ1-6; unclear D gene. Trimming pared 3 bases from V and 0 bases from J, leaving 9 bases between. The germline V gene encodes CDR1 GTSNPN and CDR2 SVGIG (reference sequence). This CDR3 is 15 amino acids long. CDR3 coding DNA: TGTGCCTGGAGCAGCGGACTCTCCTATAATTCACCCCTCCACTTT. This codes for CAWSSGLSYNSPLHF.

The table lists this clone with a few counts. The V gene is TRBV6-5, the J gene TRBJ2-7; 8 bases are a match to TRBD1. Looked up from germline, CDR1 is MNHEY and CDR2 is SVGAGI. The CDR3 extends over 15 amino acids. With V trimmed by 4 bases and J by 2 bases, 7 bases remained unmatched. CDR3 DNA sequence: TGTGCCAGCAGTTTCCGGGACAGGCTGGCCTACGAGCAGTACTTC. Its protein is CASSFRDRLAYEQYF.

This chain uses TRBV28 with TRBJ1-2, with 10 bases lining up with TRBD1. Germline CDR1 MDHEN, CDR2 SYDVKM. With 3 bases clipped from V and 6 bases from J, the junction kept 13 bases outside the gene matches. The CDR3 loop spans 17 amino acids. CDR3: CASSLTRGTGETNGYTF. The CDR3 coding sequence is TGTGCCAGCAGTTTGACGCGAGGGACAGGGGAGACTAATGGCTACACCTTC.

The V call is TRBV2, the J call TRBJ1-5; possible D gene TRBD1, 5 bases. CDR3 length: 15 amino acids. CDR1 and CDR2 (germline): SNHLY, FYNNEI. V shed 4 bases and J shed 1 base, with 11 bases lying between them. The CDR3 coding sequence is TGTGCCAGCAGTGCCGGGCAGGGAAGCAATCAGCCCCAGCATTTT. Its translation is CASSAGQGSNQPQHF. Drawing the rest from reference TRBV2 and TRBJ1-5, the complete variable domain is EPEVTQTPSHQVTQMGQEVILRCVPISNHLYFYWYRQILGQKVEFLVSFYNNEISEKSEIFDDQFSVERPDGSNFTLKIRSTKLEDSAMYFCASSAGQGSNQPQHFGDGTRLSIL.

The J gene is TRBJ1-1, the V gene TRBV9; D might be TRBD1 (5 bases). Trimming shortened V by 2 bases and J by 1 base, and 9 bases separated the two germline ends. The CDR3 has 14 amino acids. Germline V gene sequence: CDR1 SGDLS, CDR2 YYNGEE. The CDR3 sequence: CASSVHGGNTEAFF. DNA of the CDR3: TGTGCCAGCAGCGTCCACGGGGGGAACACTGAAGCTTTCTTT.

This clone was observed once. The V gene is TRBV6-5, the J gene TRBJ1-6, with D perhaps TRBD1 (5 bases). The CDR3 runs to 15 residues. In germline, CDR1 is MNHEY, CDR2 SVGAGI. Trimming removed 2 bases from V and 2 bases from J, with 7 bases in between. The CDR3 spells CASSYGQTYNSPLHF. DNA of the CDR3: TGTGCCAGCAGTTACGGACAAACCTATAATTCACCCCTCCACTTT.